These T cell receptor beta chains were read from a single sample in a study of cytotoxic CD8 clonotypes in ibrutinib-treated CLL. Method: immunoSEQ multiplex PCR; TCRdb's copy keeps in-frame clones and lacks some. Of about 68,000 clones detected, around 81% appear once; the ten largest clones hold 7.7%. The starting material was PBMCs, obtained at disease progression, from a patient treated with ibrutinib. The receptors were sampled from a human donor with chronic lymphocytic leukemia. Both conserved end residues are part of each CDR3. Fields, in order: V gene, clone size, D gene, J gene, CDR3 DNA, CDR3 protein. D genes are given only for firm matches. Clone size appears in some rows only: once, few, many, or a class for an expanded clone.

>TRBV9|-|-|TRBJ1-5
TGTGCCAGCAGCGTAGCACGGCTCAGCAATCAGCCCCAGCATTTT
CASSVARLSNQPQHF
>TRBV5-4|-|-|TRBJ2-7
TGTGCCAGCAGCTGGGTAGGATCATCGGCTTCAGAGCAGTACTTC
CASSWVGSSASEQYF
>TRBV4-1|-|-|TRBJ2-7
TGCGCCAGCAGCCACCGGGACCGGTACTACGAGCAGTACTTC
CASSHRDRYYEQYF
>TRBV2|-|TRBD1|TRBJ1-1
TGTGCCAGCAAGTCTTGGGACAGGGCTACTGAAGCTTTCTTT
CASKSWDRATEAFF
>TRBV19|-|-|TRBJ1-5
TGTGCCAGTAGTATAACGGAGGGATCCTATCAGCCCCAGCATTTT
CASSITEGSYQPQHF
>TRBV7-6|-|TRBD2|TRBJ2-7
TGTGCCAGCAGCCCCCTAGCGGGGCTAACCTACGAGCAGTACTTC
CASSPLAGLTYEQYF
>TRBV10-3|-|TRBD2|TRBJ2-2
TGTGCCATCAGCTATAGCGGGGGAAAGAACACCGGGGAGCTGTTTTTT
CAISYSGGKNTGELFF
>TRBV6-5|-|-|TRBJ2-6
TGTGCCAGCAGTTACCCTGACCACTCTGGGGCCAACGTCCTGACTTTC
CASSYPDHSGANVLTF
>TRBV19|-|-|TRBJ1-2
TGTGCCAGTCAACCATGGGTGGACTATGGCTACACCTTC
CASQPWVDYGYTF
>TRBV4-1|-|TRBD2|TRBJ2-1
TGCGCCAGCACTCGGGGACTAGCGATTTCCTACAATGAGCAGTTCTTC
CASTRGLAISYNEQFF
>TRBV5-4|-|-|TRBJ1-2
TGTGCCAGCAGCTGGGTGACCGGGAACTATGGCTACACCTTC
CASSWVTGNYGYTF
>TRBV19|-|-|TRBJ1-5
TGTGCCAGTACGACAGTTACTAGCAATCAGCCCCAGCATTTT
CASTTVTSNQPQHF
>TRBV19|-|-|TRBJ1-1
TGTGCCAGTAGTATTAGGGGCAACACTGAAGCTTTCTTT
CASSIRGNTEAFF
>TRBV7-6|-|TRBD2|TRBJ2-1
TGTGCCAGCAGCTTAGACGGGGAGTTTAGCGGGAGGAAACACAATGAGCAGTTCTTC
CASSLDGEFSGRKHNEQFF
>TRBV19|-|TRBD1|TRBJ2-4
TGTGCCAGTAGTATTGGGAAGGGACAGGGGGCGGCCAAAAACATTCAGTACTTC
CASSIGKGQGAAKNIQYF
>TRBV5-1|-|TRBD2|TRBJ2-1
TGCGCCAGCAGCCTGGAAAGGCCTAGCGGGGGCGATGAGCAGTTCTTC
CASSLERPSGGDEQFF
>TRBV4-1|-|TRBD1|TRBJ1-3
TGCGCCAGCAGCCAGGGACAGATGGGAAACACCATATATTTT
CASSQGQMGNTIYF
>TRBV5-6|-|TRBD1|TRBJ1-4
TGTGCCAGCAGCAGAGGACAGGGCGCTAATGAAAAACTGTTTTTT
CASSRGQGANEKLFF
>TRBV9|-|TRBD2|TRBJ2-7
TGTGCCAGCAGCCCTAGCGGAGGAGCTATAACCTACGAGCAGTACTTC
CASSPSGGAITYEQYF
>TRBV6-1|-|-|TRBJ1-1
TGTGCCAGCAGTCAGGGCACTGAAGCTTTCTTT
CASSQGTEAFF
>TRBV11-2|-|TRBD2|TRBJ2-3
TGTGCCAGCAGCTCCCGGGAGGGAGTTGATACGCAGTATTTT
CASSSREGVDTQYF
>TRBV5-6|-|TRBD2|TRBJ2-5
TGTGCCAGCAACTCCCCGGGACTAGCGGAACAAGAGACCCAGTACTTC
CASNSPGLAEQETQYF
>TRBV13|-|-|TRBJ2-5
TGTGCCAGCAGCTCCTTTGGGGGGCGCGGAGAGACCCAGTACTTC
CASSSFGGRGETQYF
>TRBV27|-|TRBD2|TRBJ2-7
TGTGCCAGCAGTGTCGGACTAGCGGGAAGACTGAACGAGCAGTACTTC
CASSVGLAGRLNEQYF
>TRBV6-4|few|-|TRBJ2-1
TGTGCCAGCAGTGACGATCCTAGTATCCCCTCCAATGAGCAGTTCTTC
CASSDDPSIPSNEQFF
>TRBV28|-|-|TRBJ1-2
TGTGCCAGCAGCCCCGACACCCCGCGCACCTTC
CASSPDTPRTF
>TRBV5-1|-|-|TRBJ2-7
TGCGCCAGCAGCATCGACTTCTACGAGCAGTACTTC
CASSIDFYEQYF
>TRBV10-3|-|-|TRBJ2-7
TGTGCCATAGGGACGGGGGCCTACGAGCAGTACTTC
CAIGTGAYEQYF
>TRBV6-5|few|-|TRBJ1-2
TGTGCCAGCAGGGAACAGGGCTATGGCTACACCTTC
CASREQGYGYTF
>TRBV7-3|medium-sized|TRBD2|TRBJ2-2
TGTGCCAGCAGCCCGGGGGGTTCGGCCACCGGGGAGCTGTTTTTT
CASSPGGSATGELFF
>TRBV6-5|-|TRBD1|TRBJ1-2
TGTGCCAGCAGACGGGACAGGGGCCTCTTTGGCTACACCTTC
CASRRDRGLFGYTF
>TRBV14|-|-|TRBJ2-3
TGTGCCAGCAGCCACACCTTTAGCACAGATACGCAGTATTTT
CASSHTFSTDTQYF
>TRBV19|-|-|TRBJ1-3
TGTGCCAGTAGTATAGTAGGCACGGGAAACACCATATATTTT
CASSIVGTGNTIYF
>TRBV6-1|-|-|TRBJ1-5
TGTGCCAGCAAGATGGGGGTTGTCAATCAGCCCCAGCATTTT
CASKMGVVNQPQHF
>TRBV10-1|-|TRBD2|TRBJ2-3
TGCGCCAGCAGTGAGTCGAAGACTAGCGGGAACACAGATACGCAGTATTTT
CASSESKTSGNTDTQYF
>TRBV25-1|-|TRBD1|TRBJ1-5
TGTGCCAGCGCTCGGACAGGGCGAACCAATCAGCCCCAGCATTTT
CASARTGRTNQPQHF
>TRBV4-2|-|-|TRBJ2-5
TGTGCCAGCAGCCAAGATCTGGGGGGGGGCGGCGAGACCCAGTACTTC
CASSQDLGGGGETQYF